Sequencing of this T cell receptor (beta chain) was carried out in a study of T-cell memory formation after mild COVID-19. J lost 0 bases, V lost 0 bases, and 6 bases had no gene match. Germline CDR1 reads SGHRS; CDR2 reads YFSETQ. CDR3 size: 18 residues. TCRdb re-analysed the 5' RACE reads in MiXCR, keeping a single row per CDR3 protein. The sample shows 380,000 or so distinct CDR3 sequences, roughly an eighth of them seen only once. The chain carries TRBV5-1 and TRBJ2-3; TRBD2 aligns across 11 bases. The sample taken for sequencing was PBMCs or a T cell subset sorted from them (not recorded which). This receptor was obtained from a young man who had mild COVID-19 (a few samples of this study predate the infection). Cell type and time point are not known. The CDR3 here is CASSLGGTSGSSTDTQYF. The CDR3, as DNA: TGCGCCAGCAGCTTGGGCGGGACTAGCGGATCTAGCACAGATACGCAGTATTTT.